The T cell receptor (beta chain) described here comes from a study of high-grade serous ovarian cancer treatment subgroups. Overall study results and limits: The analyses considered CDR3 and ignored CDR1 and CDR2. These tumor repertoires lack spatial information from bulk sequencing.

Using immunoSEQ multiplex PCR, the repertoire was profiled, and TCRdb retains in-frame clones only, with some absent. The sample holds 10,000 to 12,000 clones, around 68% seen once. This clone was seen a single time. What it recognizes is unknown. Tumor samples were taken before definitive surgery or chemotherapy. Sequenced material: tumor tissue. This TCR came from a human donor with high-grade serous ovarian cancer.

The CDR3 bases are TGCAGCGTTGTAAAGCGGGAGATTGGCACAGATACGCAGTATTTT. Amino acids: CSVVKREIGTDTQYF. The chain recombines TRBV29-1 with TRBJ2-3; 8 positions agree with TRBD2. This CDR3 is built from 15 residues. V shed 4 bases and J 1 base; nucleotides not matched to a gene: 7. Germline assignment: CDR1 SQVTM and CDR2 ANQGSEA.